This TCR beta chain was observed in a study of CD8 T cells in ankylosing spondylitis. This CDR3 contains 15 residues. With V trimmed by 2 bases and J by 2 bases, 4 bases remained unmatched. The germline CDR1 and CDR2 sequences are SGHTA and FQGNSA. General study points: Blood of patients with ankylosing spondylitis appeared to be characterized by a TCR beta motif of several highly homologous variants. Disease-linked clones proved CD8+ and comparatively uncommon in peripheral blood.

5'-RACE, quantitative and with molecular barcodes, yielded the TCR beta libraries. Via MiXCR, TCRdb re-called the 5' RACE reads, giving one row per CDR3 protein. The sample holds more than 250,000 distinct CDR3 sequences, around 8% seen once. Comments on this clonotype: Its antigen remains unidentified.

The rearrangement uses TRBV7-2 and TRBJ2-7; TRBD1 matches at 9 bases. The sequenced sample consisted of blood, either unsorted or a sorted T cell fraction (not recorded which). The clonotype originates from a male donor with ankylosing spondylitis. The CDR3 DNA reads TGTGCCAGCAGCTTAAAGGGACAGGGCCCCTACGAGCAGTACTTC. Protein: CASSLKGQGPYEQYF. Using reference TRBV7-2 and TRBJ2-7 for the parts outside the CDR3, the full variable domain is GAGVSQSPSNKVTEKGKDVELRCDPISGHTALYWYRQSLGQGLEFLIYFQGNSAPDKSGLPSDRFSAERTGGSVSTLTIQRTQQEDSAVYLCASSLKGQGPYEQYFGPGTRLTVT.